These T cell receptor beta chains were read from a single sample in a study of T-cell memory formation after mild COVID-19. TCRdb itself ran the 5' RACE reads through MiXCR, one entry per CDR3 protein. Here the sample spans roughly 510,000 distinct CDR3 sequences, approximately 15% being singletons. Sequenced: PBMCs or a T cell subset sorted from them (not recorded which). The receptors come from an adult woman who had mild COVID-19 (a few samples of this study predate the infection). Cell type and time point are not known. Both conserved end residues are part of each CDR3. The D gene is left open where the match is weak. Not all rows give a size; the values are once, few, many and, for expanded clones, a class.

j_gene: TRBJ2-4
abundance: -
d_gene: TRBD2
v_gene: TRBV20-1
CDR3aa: CSARGEGTNIQYF
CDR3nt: TGCAGTGCTAGAGGGGAGGGAACAAACATTCAGTACTTC

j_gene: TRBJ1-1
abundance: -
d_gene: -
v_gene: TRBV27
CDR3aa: CASSPGTWNTEAFF
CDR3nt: TGTGCCAGCAGTCCGGGGACCTGGAACACTGAAGCTTTCTTT

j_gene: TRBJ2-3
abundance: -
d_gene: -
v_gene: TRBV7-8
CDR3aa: CASSLEGPRTDTQYF
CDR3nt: TGTGCCAGCAGCTTAGAGGGGCCCCGCACAGATACGCAGTATTTT

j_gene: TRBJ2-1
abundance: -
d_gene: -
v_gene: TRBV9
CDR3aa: CASSSVSIHNEQFF
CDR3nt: TGTGCCAGCAGCTCGGTTAGCATCCACAATGAGCAGTTCTTC

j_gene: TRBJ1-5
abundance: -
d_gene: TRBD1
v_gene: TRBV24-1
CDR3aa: CATSDGGQGTRQPQHF
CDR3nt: TGTGCCACCAGTGACGGGGGACAGGGTACTCGTCAGCCCCAGCATTTT

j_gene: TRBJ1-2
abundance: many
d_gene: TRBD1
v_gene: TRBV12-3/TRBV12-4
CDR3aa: CASSPRDVVQGASSYGYTF
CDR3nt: TGTGCCAGCAGCCCAAGGGATGTCGTGCAGGGGGCGTCTAGCTATGGCTACACCTTC

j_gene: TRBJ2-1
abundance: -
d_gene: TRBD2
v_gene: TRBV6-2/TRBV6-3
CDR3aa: CASSGGTSGNEQFF
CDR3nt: TGTGCCAGCAGTGGGGGGACTAGCGGTAATGAGCAGTTCTTC

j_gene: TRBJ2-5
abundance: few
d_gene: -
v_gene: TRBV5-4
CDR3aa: CASSGLTMETQYF
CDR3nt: TGTGCCAGCAGCGGACTCACGATGGAGACCCAGTACTTC

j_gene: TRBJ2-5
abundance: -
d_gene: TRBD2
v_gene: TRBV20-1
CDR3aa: CSAPTSGGLETQYF
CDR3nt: TGCAGTGCACCAACTAGCGGAGGGCTAGAGACCCAGTACTTC

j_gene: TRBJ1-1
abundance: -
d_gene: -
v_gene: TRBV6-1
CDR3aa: CASKAQESTEAFF
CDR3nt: TGTGCCAGCAAGGCCCAGGAGTCCACTGAAGCTTTCTTT

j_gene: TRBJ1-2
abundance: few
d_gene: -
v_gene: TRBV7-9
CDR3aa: CASSAEGNVGYGYTF
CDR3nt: TGTGCCAGCAGCGCGGAGGGAAACGTGGGGTATGGCTACACCTTC

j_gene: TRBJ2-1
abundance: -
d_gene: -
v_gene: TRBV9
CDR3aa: CASSVHGTYNEQFF
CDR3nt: TGTGCCAGCAGCGTCCACGGGACTTACAATGAGCAGTTCTTC

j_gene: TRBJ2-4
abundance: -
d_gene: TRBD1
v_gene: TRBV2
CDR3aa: CATSGQTLVAKNIQYF
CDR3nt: TGTGCCACCTCGGGACAGACATTAGTAGCCAAAAACATTCAGTACTTC

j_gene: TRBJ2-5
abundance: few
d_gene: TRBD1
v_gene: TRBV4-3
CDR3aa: CASSRDRAETQYF
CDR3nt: TGCGCCAGCAGCCGAGACAGGGCCGAGACCCAGTACTTC

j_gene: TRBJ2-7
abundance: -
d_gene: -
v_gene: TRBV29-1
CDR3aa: CSVDGGPAYEQYF
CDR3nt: TGCAGCGTAGACGGAGGGCCAGCCTACGAGCAGTACTTC

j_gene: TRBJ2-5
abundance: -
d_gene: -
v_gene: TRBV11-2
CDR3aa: CASSLEFPGQETQYF
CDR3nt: TGTGCCAGCAGCTTAGAATTTCCAGGCCAAGAGACCCAGTACTTC

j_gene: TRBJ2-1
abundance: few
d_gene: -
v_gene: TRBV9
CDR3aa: CASSALSWFWDNEQFF
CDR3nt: TGTGCCAGCAGCGCCCTATCGTGGTTCTGGGACAATGAGCAGTTCTTC

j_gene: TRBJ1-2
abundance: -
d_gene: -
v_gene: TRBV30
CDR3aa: CAWTVGRNYGYTF
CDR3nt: TGTGCCTGGACCGTCGGAAGGAACTATGGCTACACCTTC

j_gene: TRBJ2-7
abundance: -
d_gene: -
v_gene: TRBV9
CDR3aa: CASSVEPGPISYEQYF
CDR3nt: TGTGCCAGCAGCGTAGAACCGGGGCCGATCTCCTACGAGCAGTACTTC

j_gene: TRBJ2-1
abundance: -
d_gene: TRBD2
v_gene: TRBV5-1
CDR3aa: CASRGWLAGRSSYNEQFF
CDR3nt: TGCGCCAGCAGGGGGTGGCTAGCGGGGAGAAGCTCCTACAATGAGCAGTTCTTC

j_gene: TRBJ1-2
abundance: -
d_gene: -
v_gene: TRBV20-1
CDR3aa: CSARESSWEYGYTF
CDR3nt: TGCAGTGCTAGAGAATCTTCGTGGGAATATGGCTACACCTTC

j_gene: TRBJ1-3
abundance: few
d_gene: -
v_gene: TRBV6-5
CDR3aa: CASSFDRSGNTIYF
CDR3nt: TGTGCCAGCAGTTTCGACCGCTCTGGAAACACCATATATTTT

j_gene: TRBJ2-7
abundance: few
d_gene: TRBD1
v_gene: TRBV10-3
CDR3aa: CAITGESYEQYF
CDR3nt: TGTGCCATAACAGGGGAATCCTACGAGCAGTACTTC

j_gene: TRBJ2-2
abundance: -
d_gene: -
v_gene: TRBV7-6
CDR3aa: CASSFEQTGELFF
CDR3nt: TGTGCCAGCAGCTTTGAGCAAACCGGGGAGCTGTTTTTT

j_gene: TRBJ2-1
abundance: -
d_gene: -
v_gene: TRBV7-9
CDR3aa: CASSFGPRYNEQFF
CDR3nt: TGTGCCAGCAGCTTCGGTCCACGATACAATGAGCAGTTCTTC

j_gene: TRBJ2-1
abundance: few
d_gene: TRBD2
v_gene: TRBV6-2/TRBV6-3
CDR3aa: CASSYSVGREPPGWNEQFF
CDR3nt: TGTGCCAGCAGTTACTCGGTGGGGCGGGAGCCACCAGGTTGGAATGAGCAGTTCTTC

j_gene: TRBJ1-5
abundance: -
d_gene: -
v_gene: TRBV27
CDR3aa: CASSSGQPSYQPQHF
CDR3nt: TGTGCCAGCAGTTCGGGGCAGCCATCCTATCAGCCCCAGCATTTT

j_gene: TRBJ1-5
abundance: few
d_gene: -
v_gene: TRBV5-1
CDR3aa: CASSLEEGQPQHF
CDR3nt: TGCGCCAGCAGCTTGGAGGAAGGACAGCCCCAGCATTTT

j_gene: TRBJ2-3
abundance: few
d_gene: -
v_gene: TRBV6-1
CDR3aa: CASSPPHTDTQYF
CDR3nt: TGTGCCAGCAGTCCCCCCCACACAGATACGCAGTATTTT

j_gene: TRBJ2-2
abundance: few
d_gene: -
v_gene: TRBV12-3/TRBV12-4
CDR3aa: CASNPRGSAGELFF
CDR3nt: TGTGCCAGCAACCCGAGGGGGTCGGCCGGGGAGCTGTTTTTT

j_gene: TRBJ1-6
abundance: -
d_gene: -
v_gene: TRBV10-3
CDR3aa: CAISDPGSYSPLHF
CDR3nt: TGTGCCATCAGTGACCCGGGGAGTTACTCACCCCTCCACTTT

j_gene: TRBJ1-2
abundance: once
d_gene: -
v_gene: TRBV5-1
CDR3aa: CASSLTSLFGYTF
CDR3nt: TGCGCCAGCAGCTTGACGTCTCTCTTTGGCTACACCTTC

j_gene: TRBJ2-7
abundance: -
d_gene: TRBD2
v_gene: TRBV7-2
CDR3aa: CASSPASGGAYEQYF
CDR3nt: TGTGCCAGCAGCCCTGCTAGCGGGGGGGCATACGAGCAGTACTTC

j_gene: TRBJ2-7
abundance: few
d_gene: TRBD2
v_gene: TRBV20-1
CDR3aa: CSAPLAGGSPYEQYF
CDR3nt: TGCAGTGCTCCCCTAGCGGGAGGTTCCCCCTACGAGCAGTACTTC

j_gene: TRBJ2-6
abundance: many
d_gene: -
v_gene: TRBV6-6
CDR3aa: CASSYTGRGLSGANVLTF
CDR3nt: TGTGCCAGCAGTTACACGGGCAGGGGCCTCTCTGGGGCCAACGTCCTGACTTTC

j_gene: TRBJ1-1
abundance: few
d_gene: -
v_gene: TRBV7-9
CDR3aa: CASSLLFVRNTEAFF
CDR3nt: TGTGCCAGCAGCTTACTTTTTGTTAGGAACACTGAAGCTTTCTTT

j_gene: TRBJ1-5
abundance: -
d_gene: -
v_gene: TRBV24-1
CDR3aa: CATSDFEQPNQPQHF
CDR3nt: TGTGCCACCAGTGATTTTGAGCAACCAAATCAGCCCCAGCATTTT

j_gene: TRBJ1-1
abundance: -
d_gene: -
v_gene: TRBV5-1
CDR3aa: CASSLGYTGTTEAFF
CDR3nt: TGCGCCAGCAGCTTGGGCTACACCGGGACAACAGAAGCTTTCTTT

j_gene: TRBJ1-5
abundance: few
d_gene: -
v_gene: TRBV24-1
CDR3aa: CATSDFRGQPQHF
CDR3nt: TGTGCCACCAGTGATTTTAGGGGTCAGCCCCAGCATTTT

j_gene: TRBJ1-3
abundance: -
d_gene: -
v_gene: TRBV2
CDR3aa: CASSRGSSGNTIYF
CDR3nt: TGTGCCAGCAGTAGGGGTTCCTCTGGAAACACCATATATTTT

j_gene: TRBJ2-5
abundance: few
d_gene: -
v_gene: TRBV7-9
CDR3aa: CASSSWTSQETQYF
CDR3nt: TGTGCCAGCAGCTCCTGGACTTCTCAAGAGACCCAGTACTTC

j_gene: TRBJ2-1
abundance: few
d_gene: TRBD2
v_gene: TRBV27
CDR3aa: CASRGGSYNEQFF
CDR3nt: TGTGCCAGCCGGGGGGGCTCCTACAATGAGCAGTTCTTC

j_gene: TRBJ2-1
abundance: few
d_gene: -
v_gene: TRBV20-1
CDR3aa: CSARDAGFNEQFF
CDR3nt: TGCAGTGCTAGAGACGCCGGGTTCAATGAGCAGTTCTTC

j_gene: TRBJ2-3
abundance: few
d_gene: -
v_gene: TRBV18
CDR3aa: CASSPPDFRDRSTDTQYF
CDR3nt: TGTGCCAGCTCACCACCTGATTTCCGAGACAGAAGCACAGATACGCAGTATTTT

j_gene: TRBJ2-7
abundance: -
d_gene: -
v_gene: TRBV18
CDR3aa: CASSPGGAPSEQYF
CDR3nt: TGTGCCAGCTCACCGGGGGGGGCGCCTAGCGAGCAGTACTTC

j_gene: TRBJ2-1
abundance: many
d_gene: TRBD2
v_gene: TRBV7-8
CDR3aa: CASSSPFTSGGAFEQFF
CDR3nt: TGTGCCAGCAGCTCCCCCTTCACTAGCGGGGGGGCGTTTGAGCAGTTCTTC

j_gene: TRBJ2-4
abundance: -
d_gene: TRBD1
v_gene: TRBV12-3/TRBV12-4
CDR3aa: CASRSTGVQYF
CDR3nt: TGTGCCAGCAGGTCAACAGGGGTTCAGTACTTC

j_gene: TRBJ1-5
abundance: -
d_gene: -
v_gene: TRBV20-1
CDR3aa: CSARDGQGNQPQHF
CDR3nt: TGCAGTGCTAGAGATGGCCAGGGCAATCAGCCCCAGCATTTT

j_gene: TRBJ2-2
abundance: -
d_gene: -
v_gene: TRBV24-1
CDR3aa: CATSDPAAPNTGELFF
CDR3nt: TGTGCCACCAGTGATCCGGCGGCACCTAACACCGGGGAGCTGTTTTTT

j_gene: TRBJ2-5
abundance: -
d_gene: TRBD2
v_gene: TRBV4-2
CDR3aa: CASSQEPPVGGRETQYF
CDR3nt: TGTGCCAGCAGCCAAGAACCGCCAGTGGGAGGGAGGGAGACCCAGTACTTC

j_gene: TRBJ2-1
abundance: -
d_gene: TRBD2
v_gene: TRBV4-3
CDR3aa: CASSQAAGTSAYNEQFF
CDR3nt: TGCGCCAGCAGCCAAGCCGCCGGGACTAGCGCATACAATGAGCAGTTCTTC

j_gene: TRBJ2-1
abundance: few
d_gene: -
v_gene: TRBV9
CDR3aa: CASSVGTGVYNEQFF
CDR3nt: TGTGCCAGCAGCGTAGGTACAGGAGTCTACAATGAGCAGTTCTTC

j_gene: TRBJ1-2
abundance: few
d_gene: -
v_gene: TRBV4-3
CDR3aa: CASSQVGQGMSYTF
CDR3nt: TGCGCCAGCAGCCAAGTCGGGCAGGGGATGAGCTACACCTTC

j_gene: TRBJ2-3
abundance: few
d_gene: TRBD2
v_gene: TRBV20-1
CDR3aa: CSAPTSGKDTQYF
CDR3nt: TGCAGTGCCCCAACTAGCGGGAAGGATACGCAGTATTTT